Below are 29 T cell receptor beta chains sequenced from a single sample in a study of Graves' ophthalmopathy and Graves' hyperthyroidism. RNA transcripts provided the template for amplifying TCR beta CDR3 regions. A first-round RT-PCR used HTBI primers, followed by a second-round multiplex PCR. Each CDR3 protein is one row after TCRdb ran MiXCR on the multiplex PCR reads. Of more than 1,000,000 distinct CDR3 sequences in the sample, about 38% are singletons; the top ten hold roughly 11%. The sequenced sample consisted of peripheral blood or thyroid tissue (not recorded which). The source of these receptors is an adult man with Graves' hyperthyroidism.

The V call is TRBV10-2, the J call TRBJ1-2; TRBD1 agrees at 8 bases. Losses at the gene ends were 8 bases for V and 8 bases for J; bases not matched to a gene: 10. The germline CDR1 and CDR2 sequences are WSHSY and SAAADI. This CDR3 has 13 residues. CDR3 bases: TGCGCCAGCGTTGAACCAGGGGGCAAAGGCTACACCTTC. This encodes CASVEPGGKGYTF.

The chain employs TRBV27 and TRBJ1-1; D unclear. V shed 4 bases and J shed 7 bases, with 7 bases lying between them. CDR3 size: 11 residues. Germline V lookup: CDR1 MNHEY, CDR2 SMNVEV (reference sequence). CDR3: CASSSNFEAFF. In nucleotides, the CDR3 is TGTGCCAGCAGTTCTAATTTTGAAGCTTTCTTT.

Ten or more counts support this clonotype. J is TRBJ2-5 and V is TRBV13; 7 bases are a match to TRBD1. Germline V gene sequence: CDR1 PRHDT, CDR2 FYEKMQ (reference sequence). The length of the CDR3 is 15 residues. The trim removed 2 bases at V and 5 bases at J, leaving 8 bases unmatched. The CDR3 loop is CASSLTLGGGETQYF. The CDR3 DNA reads TGTGCCAGCAGCTTAACTCTAGGGGGCGGTGAGACCCAGTACTTC.

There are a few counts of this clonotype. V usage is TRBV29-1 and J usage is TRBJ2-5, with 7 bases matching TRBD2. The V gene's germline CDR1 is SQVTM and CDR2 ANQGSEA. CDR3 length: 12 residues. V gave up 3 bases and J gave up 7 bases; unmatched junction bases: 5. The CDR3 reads CSVDEGRGTQYF. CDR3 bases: TGCAGCGTTGACGAAGGGAGGGGGACCCAGTACTTC.

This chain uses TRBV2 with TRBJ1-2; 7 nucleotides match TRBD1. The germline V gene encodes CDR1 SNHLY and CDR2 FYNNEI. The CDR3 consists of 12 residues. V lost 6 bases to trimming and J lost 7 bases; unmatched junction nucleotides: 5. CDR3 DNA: TGTGCCAGCAGGAGGGGGCCGACTGGCTACACCTTC. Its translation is CASRRGPTGYTF.

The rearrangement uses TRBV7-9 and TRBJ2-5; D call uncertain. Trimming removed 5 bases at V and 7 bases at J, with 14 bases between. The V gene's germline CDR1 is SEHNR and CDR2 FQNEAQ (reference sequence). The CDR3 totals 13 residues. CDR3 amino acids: CASSLGTEGTQYF. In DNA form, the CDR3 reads TGTGCCAGCAGCCTGGGCACAGAAGGGACCCAGTACTTC.

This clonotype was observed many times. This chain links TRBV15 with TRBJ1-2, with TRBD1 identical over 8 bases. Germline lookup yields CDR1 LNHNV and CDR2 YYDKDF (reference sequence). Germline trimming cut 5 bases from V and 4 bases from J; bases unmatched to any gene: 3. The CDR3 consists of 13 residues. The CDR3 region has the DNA TGTGCCACCAGCGCGGGACAGGCCTATGGCTACACCTTC. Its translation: CATSAGQAYGYTF. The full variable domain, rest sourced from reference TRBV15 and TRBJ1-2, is DAMVIQNPRYQVTQFGKPVTLSCSQTLNHNVMYWYQQKSSQAPKLLFHYYDKDFNNEADTPDNFQSRRPNTSFCFLDIRSPGLGDTAMYLCATSAGQAYGYTFGSGTRLTVV.

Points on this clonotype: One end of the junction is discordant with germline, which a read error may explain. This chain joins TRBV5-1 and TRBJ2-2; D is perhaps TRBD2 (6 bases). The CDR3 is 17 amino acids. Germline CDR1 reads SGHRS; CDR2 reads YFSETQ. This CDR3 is CASSPILSGSNTGELFF. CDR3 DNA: TGTGCCAGCAGCCCAATCCTTAGCGGTAGCAACACCGGGGAGCTGTTTTTT.

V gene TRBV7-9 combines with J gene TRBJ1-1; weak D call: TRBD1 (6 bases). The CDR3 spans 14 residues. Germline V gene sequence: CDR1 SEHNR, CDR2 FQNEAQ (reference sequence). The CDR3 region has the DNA TGTGCTACAAAAAACAGGGCAGGGAACACTGAAGCTTTCTTT. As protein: CATKNRAGNTEAFF. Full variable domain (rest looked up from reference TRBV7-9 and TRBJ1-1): DTGVSQNPRHKITKRGQNVTFRCDPISEHNRLYWYRQTLGQGPEFLTYFQNEAQLEKSRLLSDRFSAERPKGSFSTLEIQRTEQGDSAMYLCATKNRAGNTEAFFGQGTRLTVV.

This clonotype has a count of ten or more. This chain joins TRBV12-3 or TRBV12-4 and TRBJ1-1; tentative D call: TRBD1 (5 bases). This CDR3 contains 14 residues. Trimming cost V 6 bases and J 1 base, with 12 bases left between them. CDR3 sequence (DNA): TGTGCCAGCAGCCCGGGGCCACAGAACACTGAAGCTTTCTTT. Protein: CASSPGPQNTEAFF.

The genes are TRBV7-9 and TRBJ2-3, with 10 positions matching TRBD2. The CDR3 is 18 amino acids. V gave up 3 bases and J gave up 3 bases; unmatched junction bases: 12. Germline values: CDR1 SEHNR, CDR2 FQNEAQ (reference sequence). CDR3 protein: CASSFGLAEISWTDTQYF. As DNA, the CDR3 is TGTGCCAGCAGCTTTGGACTAGCGGAGATCTCGTGGACAGATACGCAGTATTTT.

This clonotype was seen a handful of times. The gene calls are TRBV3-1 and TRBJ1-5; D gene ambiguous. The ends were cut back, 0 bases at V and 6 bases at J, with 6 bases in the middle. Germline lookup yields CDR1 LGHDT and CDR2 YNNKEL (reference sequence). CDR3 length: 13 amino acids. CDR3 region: CASSQEWGQPQHF. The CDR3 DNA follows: TGTGCCAGCAGCCAAGAGTGGGGTCAGCCCCAGCATTTT. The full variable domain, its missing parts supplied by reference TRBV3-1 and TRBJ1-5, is DTAVSQTPKYLVTQMGNDKSIKCEQNLGHDTMYWYKQDSKKFLKIMFSYNNKELIINETVPNRFSPKSPDKAHLNLHINSLELGDSAVYFCASSQEWGQPQHFGDGTRLSIL.

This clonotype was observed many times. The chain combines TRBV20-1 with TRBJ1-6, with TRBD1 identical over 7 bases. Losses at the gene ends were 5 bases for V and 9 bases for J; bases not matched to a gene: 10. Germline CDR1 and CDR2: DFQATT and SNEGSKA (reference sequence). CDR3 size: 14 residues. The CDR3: CSAEGTAKTSPLHF. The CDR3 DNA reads TGCAGTGCTGAGGGGACAGCGAAAACTTCACCCCTCCACTTT.

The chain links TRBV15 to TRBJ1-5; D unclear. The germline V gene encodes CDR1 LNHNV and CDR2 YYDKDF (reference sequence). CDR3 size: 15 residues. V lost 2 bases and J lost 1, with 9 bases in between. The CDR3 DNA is TGTGCCACCAGCAGACCCACTGCCAGCAATCAGCCCCAGCATTTT. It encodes CATSRPTASNQPQHF.

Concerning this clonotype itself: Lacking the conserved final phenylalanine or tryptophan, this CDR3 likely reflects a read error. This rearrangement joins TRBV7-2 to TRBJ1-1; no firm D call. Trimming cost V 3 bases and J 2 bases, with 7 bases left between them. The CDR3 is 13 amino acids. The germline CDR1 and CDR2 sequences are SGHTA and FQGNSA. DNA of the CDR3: TGTGCCAGCAGCTTCGAGGGTAACACTGAAGCTTTCCTT. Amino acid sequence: CASSFEGNTEAFL.

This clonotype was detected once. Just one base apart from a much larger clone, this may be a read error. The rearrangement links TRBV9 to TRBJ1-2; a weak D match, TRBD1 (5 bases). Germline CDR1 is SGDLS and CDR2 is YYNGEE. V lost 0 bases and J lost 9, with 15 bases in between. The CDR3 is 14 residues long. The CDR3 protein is CASSVGGASDRYTF. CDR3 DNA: TGTGCCAGCAGCGTAGGAGGGGCCTCGGATCGCTACACCTTC.

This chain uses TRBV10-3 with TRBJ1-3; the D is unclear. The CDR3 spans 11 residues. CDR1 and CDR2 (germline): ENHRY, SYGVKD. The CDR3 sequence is CASGRSGTIYF. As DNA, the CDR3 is TGTGCAAGCGGGAGGAGTGGCACCATATATTTT.

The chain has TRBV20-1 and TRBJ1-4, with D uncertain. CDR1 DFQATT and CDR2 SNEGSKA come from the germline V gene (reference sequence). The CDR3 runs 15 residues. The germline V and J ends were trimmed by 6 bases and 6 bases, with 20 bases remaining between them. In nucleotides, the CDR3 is TGCAGTGCCAGGACTAGCGGGGAGTGGGATGAAAAACTGTTTTTT. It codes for CSARTSGEWDEKLFF.

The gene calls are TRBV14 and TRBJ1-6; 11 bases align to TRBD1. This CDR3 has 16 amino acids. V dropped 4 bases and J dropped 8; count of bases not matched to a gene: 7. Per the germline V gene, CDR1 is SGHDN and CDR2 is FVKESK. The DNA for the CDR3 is TGTGCCAGCAGCCTCACCGGGACAGGGGGGGATTCACCCCTCCACTTT. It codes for CASSLTGTGGDSPLHF.

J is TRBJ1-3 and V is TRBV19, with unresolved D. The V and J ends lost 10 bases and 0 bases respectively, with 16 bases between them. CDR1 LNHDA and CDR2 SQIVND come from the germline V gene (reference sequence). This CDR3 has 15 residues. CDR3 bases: TGTGCCACCGCGGTGGGCAGCCGCTCTGGAAACACCATATATTTT. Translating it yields CATAVGSRSGNTIYF.

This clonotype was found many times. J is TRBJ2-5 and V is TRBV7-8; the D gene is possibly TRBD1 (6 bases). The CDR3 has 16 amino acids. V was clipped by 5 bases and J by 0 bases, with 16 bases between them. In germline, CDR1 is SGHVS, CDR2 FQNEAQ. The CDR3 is CASSPPRTENQETQYF. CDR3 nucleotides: TGTGCCAGCAGCCCCCCTCGGACAGAAAACCAAGAGACCCAGTACTTC.

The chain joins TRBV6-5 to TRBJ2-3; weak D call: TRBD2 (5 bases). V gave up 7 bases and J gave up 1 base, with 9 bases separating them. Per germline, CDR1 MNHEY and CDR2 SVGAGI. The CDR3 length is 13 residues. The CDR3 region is CASNPRGTDTQYF. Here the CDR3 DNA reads TGTGCCAGCAACCCGAGGGGCACAGATACGCAGTATTTT.

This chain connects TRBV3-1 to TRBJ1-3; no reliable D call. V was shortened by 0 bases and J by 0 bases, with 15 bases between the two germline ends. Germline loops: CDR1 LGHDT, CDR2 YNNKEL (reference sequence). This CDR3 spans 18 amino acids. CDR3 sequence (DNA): TGTGCCAGCAGCCAAGATCTCATAGGACTTCCCTCTGGAAACACCATATATTTT. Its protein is CASSQDLIGLPSGNTIYF. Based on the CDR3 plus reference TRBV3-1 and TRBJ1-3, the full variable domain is DTAVSQTPKYLVTQMGNDKSIKCEQNLGHDTMYWYKQDSKKFLKIMFSYNNKELIINETVPNRFSPKSPDKAHLNLHINSLELGDSAVYFCASSQDLIGLPSGNTIYFGEGSWLTVV.

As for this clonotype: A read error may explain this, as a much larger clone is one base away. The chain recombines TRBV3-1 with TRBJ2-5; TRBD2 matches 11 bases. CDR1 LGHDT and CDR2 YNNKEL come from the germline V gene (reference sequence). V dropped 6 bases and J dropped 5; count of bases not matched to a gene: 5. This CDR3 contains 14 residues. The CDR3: CASRQLAGAETQYF. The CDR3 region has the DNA TGTGCCAGCAGGCAACTAGCGGGAGCTGAGACCCAGTACTTC.

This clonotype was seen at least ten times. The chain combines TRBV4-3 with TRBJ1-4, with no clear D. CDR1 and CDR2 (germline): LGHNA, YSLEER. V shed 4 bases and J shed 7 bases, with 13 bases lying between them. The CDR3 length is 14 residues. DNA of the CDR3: TGCGCCAGCAGCCCTTCCAATAGCATTGAAAAACTGTTTTTT. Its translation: CASSPSNSIEKLFF.

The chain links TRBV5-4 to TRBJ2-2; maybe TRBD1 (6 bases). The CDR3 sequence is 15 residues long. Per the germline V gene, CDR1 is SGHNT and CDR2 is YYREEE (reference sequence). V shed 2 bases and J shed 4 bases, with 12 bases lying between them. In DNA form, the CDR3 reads TGTGCCAGCAGCTTCATACAGGGAGTCACCGGGGAGCTGTTTTTT. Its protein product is CASSFIQGVTGELFF.

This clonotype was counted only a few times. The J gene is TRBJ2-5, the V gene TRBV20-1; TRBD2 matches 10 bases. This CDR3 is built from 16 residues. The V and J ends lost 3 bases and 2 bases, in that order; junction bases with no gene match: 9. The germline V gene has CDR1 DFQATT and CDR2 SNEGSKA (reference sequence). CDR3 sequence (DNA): TGCAGTGCTAGGGCCCCCCCTAGCGGGGGTCAAGAGACCCAGTACTTC. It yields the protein CSARAPPSGGQETQYF.

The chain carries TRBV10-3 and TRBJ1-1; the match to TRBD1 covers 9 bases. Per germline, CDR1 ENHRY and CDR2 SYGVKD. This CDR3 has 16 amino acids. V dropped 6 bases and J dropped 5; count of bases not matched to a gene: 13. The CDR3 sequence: CAISPRDRETRTEAFF. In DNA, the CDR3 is TGTGCCATCAGCCCCAGGGACAGGGAGACGAGAACTGAAGCTTTCTTT.

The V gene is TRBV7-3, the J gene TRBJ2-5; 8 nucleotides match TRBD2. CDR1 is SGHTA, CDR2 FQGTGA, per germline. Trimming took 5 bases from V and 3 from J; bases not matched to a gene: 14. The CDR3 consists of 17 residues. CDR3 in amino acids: CASSLYQGTGGEETQYF. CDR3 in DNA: TGTGCCAGCAGCCTCTATCAGGGAACCGGGGGGGAAGAGACCCAGTACTTC.